One sample yielded the 9 T cell receptor beta chains listed below, sequenced in a study of T cell changes during pregnancy in multiple sclerosis. Assay: immunoSEQ multiplex PCR; the TCRdb copy retains only in-frame clones and omits some. The sample shows 55,000 to 75,000 clones, around 91% of them seen only once. The material was peripheral blood, obtained after pregnancy. These receptor sequences come from a female donor in good health, enrolled as a control in a pregnancy study.

The chain combines TRBV4-1 with TRBJ2-3; 12 bases agree with TRBD1. Germline V gives CDR1 MGHRA, CDR2 YSYEKL. This CDR3 has 16 residues. V was clipped by 5 bases and J by 5 bases; unmatched bases: 8. CDR3 sequence (DNA): TGCGCCAGCAGCGGGCGGGACAGGGGGCAAGGAGATACGCAGTATTTT. Amino acid sequence: CASSGRDRGQGDTQYF.

This clone was picked up a small number of times. The J gene is TRBJ1-1, the V gene TRBV19; D unresolved. The CDR3 is 16 amino acids. V was pared by 4 bases and J by 0 bases, with 15 bases between. Per the germline V gene, CDR1 is LNHDA and CDR2 is SQIVND (reference sequence). DNA of the CDR3: TGTGCCAGTAGTAGAGGTCAAGTGGTCATGAACACTGAAGCTTTCTTT. Translated: CASSRGQVVMNTEAFF. The variable domain in full, with the rest retrieved from reference TRBV19 and TRBJ1-1, is DGGITQSPKYLFRKEGQNVTLSCEQNLNHDAMYWYRQDPGQGLRLIYYSQIVNDFQKGDIAEGYSVSREKKESFPLTVTSAQKNPTAFYLCASSRGQVVMNTEAFFGQGTRLTVV.

The J gene is TRBJ2-5, the V gene TRBV30, with 9 bases identical to TRBD1. The junction had 3 bases not matched to a gene; V was cut back by 8 bases and J by 2 bases. The CDR3 extends over 12 amino acids. Looked up from germline, CDR1 is GTSNPN and CDR2 is SVGIG (reference sequence). The CDR3 region is CARDRAQETQYF. The CDR3 DNA follows: TGTGCCCGGGACAGGGCTCAAGAGACCCAGTACTTC.

This clone was found a few times. The chain uses TRBV4-3 and TRBJ1-1, with 7 bases lining up with TRBD1. The CDR3 is 14 residues long. The trim removed 5 bases at V and 1 base at J, leaving 4 bases unmatched. Germline CDR1 LGHNA, CDR2 YSLEER. The CDR3 reads CASSLQGGNTEAFF. DNA for the CDR3: TGCGCCAGCAGCTTGCAGGGGGGGAACACTGAAGCTTTCTTT.

This clone was detected once. CDR3 sequence: CASSLGGLAGILREQYF. CDR3 coding DNA: TGTGCCAGCAGCTTAGGAGGACTAGCGGGGATATTACGGGAGCAGTACTTC. The chain is built from TRBV7-9 and TRBJ2-7; 12 bases fit TRBD2. CDR1 is SEHNR and CDR2 is FQNEAQ in the germline V gene (reference sequence). This CDR3 spans 17 amino acids. V lost 1 base and J lost 7; bases outside the gene matches: 11.

Written as DNA, the CDR3 is TGTGCCAGCAGTTACTCCGACAGGGTTCTGGTGTACGAGCAGTACTTC. Translated, it gives CASSYSDRVLVYEQYF. The chain combines TRBV6-5 with TRBJ2-7; 7 bases match TRBD1. The CDR3 extends over 16 amino acids. Germline lookup yields CDR1 MNHEY and CDR2 SVGAGI. V was clipped by 0 bases and J by 4 bases; unmatched bases: 9.

The J gene is TRBJ1-2, the V gene TRBV6-5, with 7 nucleotides matching TRBD1. Germline assignment: CDR1 MNHEY and CDR2 SVGAGI. The CDR3 contains 14 residues. Unmatched junction bases numbered 8, after V lost 6 bases and J lost 4 bases. The CDR3 DNA reads TGTGCCAGCAGAATGGGACAGTTGTTCTATGGCTACACCTTC. As protein: CASRMGQLFYGYTF.

The V gene is TRBV5-4, the J gene TRBJ2-3; TRBD1 agrees at 7 bases. The CDR3 sequence is 14 residues long. Germline V gene lookup returns CDR1 SGHNT and CDR2 YYREEE (reference sequence). V shed 5 bases and J 2 bases; nucleotides not matched to a gene: 5. CDR3 region: CASRSGTDTDTQYF. In nucleotides, the CDR3 is TGTGCCAGCAGATCCGGGACAGACACAGATACGCAGTATTTT.

The chain is built from TRBV2 and TRBJ2-5; 8 bases are shared with TRBD1. The V gene's germline CDR1 is SNHLY and CDR2 FYNNEI. The CDR3 is 15 amino acids. V was clipped by 2 bases and J by 4 bases; unmatched bases: 6. The CDR3 reads CASSEQGAFGETQYF. The CDR3 nucleotides are TGTGCCAGCAGTGAACAGGGGGCGTTTGGAGAGACCCAGTACTTC.